Below, 20 T cell receptor beta chains from the same sample are listed, as sequenced in a study of T-cell reconstitution after alpha-beta-depleted transplantation in children. Unique molecular identifiers were used to barcode this TCRbeta library. In TCRdb, the PCR reads were re-called with MiXCR into one record per CDR3 protein. The sample shows roughly 310,000 distinct CDR3 sequences, around 20% of them seen only once. The starting material was PBMCs, mostly from graft donor cells, obtained 180 days after TCRalphabeta/CD19-depleted stem cell transplant. The receptors originated from a male patient younger than 18 who had a stem cell transplant for acute lymphoblastic leukemia, so the T cells may come from the graft donor.

This clonotype has only a few counts. The chain uses TRBV2 and TRBJ2-7, with D possibly TRBD2 on 5 matching bases. The germline V gene has CDR1 SNHLY and CDR2 FYNNEI. V lost 3 bases, J lost 0 bases, and 9 bases lay in between. The CDR3 spans 14 residues. The CDR3 sequence is CASSDERSSYEQYF. CDR3 bases: TGTGCCAGCAGTGACGAGCGGAGCTCCTACGAGCAGTACTTC.

The chain links TRBV7-8 to TRBJ2-6; 9 bases fit TRBD1. J was trimmed by 0 bases and V by 5 bases; bases with no gene match: 8. CDR1 and CDR2 from the germline V gene are SGHVS and FQNEAQ. The CDR3 length is 18 residues. The CDR3 coding sequence is TGTGCCAGCAGCAGGACAGGGGAGACTACCTCTGGGGCCAACGTCCTGACTTTC. This sequence encodes CASSRTGETTSGANVLTF. The variable domain in full, completed from reference TRBV7-8 and TRBJ2-6, reads GAGVSQSPRYKVAKRGQDVALRCDPISGHVSLFWYQQALGQGPEFLTYFQNEAQLDKSGLPSDRFFAERPEGSVSTLKIQRTQQEDSAVYLCASSRTGETTSGANVLTFGAGSRLTVL.

The chain carries TRBV5-1 and TRBJ2-3; TRBD1 aligns across 10 bases. Germline trimming cut 4 bases from V and 4 bases from J; bases unmatched to any gene: 12. The CDR3 has 17 residues. The V gene's germline CDR1 is SGHRS and CDR2 YFSETQ. CDR3 nucleotide sequence: TGCGCCAGCAGCCTTCCCTCCGGGACAGGGGTACCAGATACGCAGTATTTT. Residues: CASSLPSGTGVPDTQYF.

A word on this clonotype: One end of the junction is discordant with germline, which a read error may explain. The chain recombines TRBV3-1 with TRBJ1-4, with D perhaps TRBD1 (5 bases). The CDR3 totals 16 residues. Germline V CDR1 and CDR2: LGHDT, YNNKEL (reference sequence). DNA for the CDR3: TGTGCCGGCAGCTCCTGGGACGGGCCAACTAATGAAAAACTGTTTTTT. Its protein product is CAGSSWDGPTNEKLFF.

This clonotype was picked up a small number of times. The chain joins TRBV12-3 or TRBV12-4 to TRBJ2-1, with 8 bases fitting TRBD2. CDR3 length: 14 amino acids. With 3 bases clipped from V and 7 bases from J, the junction kept 5 bases outside the gene matches. CDR3 nucleotide sequence: TGTGCCAGCAGTTTCCAAGCGGGGGTGAATGAGCAGTTCTTC. This sequence encodes CASSFQAGVNEQFF.

This clonotype turned up a few times. The chain combines TRBV20-1 with TRBJ2-1; 12 bases match TRBD2. CDR3 size: 19 residues. V shed 1 base and J 0 bases; nucleotides not matched to a gene: 10. Germline CDR1 reads DFQATT; CDR2 reads SNEGSKA (reference sequence). The CDR3 DNA follows: TGCAGTGCTAGAGGATGGGCTAGCGGGAGGGGGAGCTCCTACAATGAGCAGTTCTTC. This sequence encodes CSARGWASGRGSSYNEQFF.

The rearrangement uses TRBV5-5 and TRBJ2-7, with TRBD1 matching over 10 bases. This CDR3 region has 16 residues. J was trimmed by 2 bases and V by 1 base; bases with no gene match: 6. Germline V gives CDR1 SGHKS, CDR2 YYEKEE (reference sequence). CDR3 DNA sequence: TGTGCCAGCAGCTTGAGGGGGACAGGGGCTGCCTACGAGCAGTACTTC. Encoded protein: CASSLRGTGAAYEQYF.

This clonotype was seen repeatedly, ten times or more. The chain joins TRBV5-1 to TRBJ2-1; maybe TRBD2 (5 bases). Trimming removed 6 bases from V and 7 bases from J, with 11 bases in between. Per germline, CDR1 SGHRS and CDR2 YFSETQ. The CDR3 runs 12 residues. Here the CDR3 DNA reads TGCGCCAGCAACCGCCAGCGGAATGAGCAGTTCTTC. This encodes CASNRQRNEQFF.

This clonotype was picked up a small number of times. V usage is TRBV12-3 or TRBV12-4 and J usage is TRBJ2-2; possible D gene TRBD2, 6 bases. This CDR3 contains 15 residues. The germline V and J ends were trimmed by 6 bases and 2 bases, with 13 bases remaining between them. DNA of the CDR3: TGTGCCAGCAGGCCCGGACTACCCAACACCGGGGAGCTGTTTTTT. This sequence encodes CASRPGLPNTGELFF.

This clonotype appeared a few times. The J gene is TRBJ1-2, the V gene TRBV29-1; the match to TRBD1 covers 9 bases. J lost 6 bases, V lost 6 bases, and 8 bases had no gene match. This CDR3 region has 13 residues. Germline values: CDR1 SQVTM, CDR2 ANQGSEA. The CDR3 protein is CSVSSGQGNGYTF. The DNA of the CDR3 is TGCAGCGTGAGTTCTGGACAGGGGAATGGCTACACCTTC.

V gene TRBV6-1 combines with J gene TRBJ2-5, with D perhaps matching TRBD2 (6 bases). V was cut by 1 base and J by 2 bases, with 11 bases left in between. Germline CDR1 and CDR2: MNHNS and SASEGT. The CDR3 consists of 15 residues. CDR3 nucleotide sequence: TGTGCCAGCAGTGAAGGAGGACTACCACAAGAGACCCAGTACTTC. Translating gives CASSEGGLPQETQYF.

The J gene is TRBJ1-2, the V gene TRBV7-9; maybe TRBD1 (5 bases). CDR1 SEHNR and CDR2 FQNEAQ come from the germline V gene (reference sequence). The CDR3 runs to 15 residues. The V and J ends lost 0 bases and 6 bases respectively, with 14 bases between them. CDR3 DNA: TGTGCCAGCAGCTTAGCGGGTACAAAGGGGCATGGCTACACCTTC. Protein: CASSLAGTKGHGYTF.

This clonotype showed up just once. A read error may account for a junction end that differs from germline. V and J are TRBV6-1 and TRBJ1-1, with TRBD1 matching 7 bases. The CDR3 has 14 amino acids. Per germline, CDR1 MNHNS and CDR2 SASEGT. The CDR3 loop reads CASSLETGNPEAFF. CDR3 bases: TGTGCCAGCAGCCTGGAGACAGGGAACCCTGAAGCTTTCTTT.

The V and J genes are TRBV7-8 and TRBJ1-2, with D possibly matching TRBD1 (6 bases). V gave up 2 bases and J gave up 8 bases, with 15 bases separating them. This CDR3 spans 14 amino acids. Per the germline V gene, CDR1 is SGHVS and CDR2 is FQNEAQ. CDR3 residues: CASSLYGGAEGYTF. The CDR3, as DNA: TGTGCCAGCAGCTTATACGGGGGCGCGGAAGGCTACACCTTC. The full variable domain, its missing parts supplied by reference TRBV7-8 and TRBJ1-2, is GAGVSQSPRYKVAKRGQDVALRCDPISGHVSLFWYQQALGQGPEFLTYFQNEAQLDKSGLPSDRFFAERPEGSVSTLKIQRTQQEDSAVYLCASSLYGGAEGYTFGSGTRLTVV.

The chain couples TRBV11-3 to TRBJ2-1, with 11 positions matching TRBD2. Germline V gene lookup returns CDR1 SGHNT and CDR2 YENEEA. This CDR3 region has 14 residues. J was trimmed by 8 bases and V by 5 bases; bases with no gene match: 5. This CDR3 reads CASSPGLAAYEQFF. The CDR3 DNA is TGTGCCAGCAGCCCGGGACTAGCGGCATATGAGCAGTTCTTC. Looking up the rest from reference TRBV11-3 and TRBJ2-1 gives the full variable domain: EAGVVQSPRYKIIEKKQPVAFWCNPISGHNTLYWYLQNLGQGPELLIRYENEEAVDDSQLPKDRFSAERLKGVDSTLKIQPAELGDSAVYLCASSPGLAAYEQFFGPGTRLTVL.

This clonotype was seen a few times. The chain carries TRBV5-1 and TRBJ1-1; D possibly corresponds to TRBD1 (6 bases). V shed 2 bases and J shed 0 bases, with 17 bases lying between them. CDR3 length equals 17 residues. Germline-derived CDR1 and CDR2 are SGHRS and YFSETQ. CDR3 nucleotides: TGCGCCAGCAGCTTTGATACAGGGTCTATTATGAACACTGAAGCTTTCTTT. Residues: CASSFDTGSIMNTEAFF.

This clonotype was seen a few times. V usage is TRBV12-3 or TRBV12-4 and J usage is TRBJ1-5; D gene uncertain. Trimming took 3 bases from V and 0 from J, leaving 6 bases between them. The CDR3 is 14 amino acids. In DNA form, the CDR3 reads TGTGCCAGCAGTTTGACGTATAGCAATCAGCCCCAGCATTTT. As protein: CASSLTYSNQPQHF.

The rearrangement joins TRBV25-1 to TRBJ2-1, with TRBD2 matching 13 bases. Trimming cost V 4 bases and J 7 bases; bases outside gene matches: 1. The CDR3 runs 14 residues. Germline CDR1 reads MGHDK; CDR2 reads SYGVNS. The CDR3 nucleotides read TGTGCCAGCAGTGCGACTAGCGGGAGGAATGAGCAGTTCTTC. This translates into CASSATSGRNEQFF.

Remarks on this clonotype: The germline gene is not matched at one end of the junction; a read error may be the cause. The V gene is TRBV5-1, the J gene TRBJ2-4; a possible D gene is TRBD2 (5 bases). CDR1 and CDR2 (germline): SGHRS, YFSETQ. The CDR3 runs 16 residues. CDR3 DNA: TGCGCCAGCAGCTTGGAAAGGACTCTAGCCAAAAACACTCAGTACTTC. Protein product: CASSLERTLAKNTQYF.

This clonotype was counted between two and nine times. This sequence joins TRBV7-9 and TRBJ2-3; no clear D. Germline CDR1 is SEHNR and CDR2 is FQNEAQ (reference sequence). Trimming removed 3 bases at V and 9 bases at J, with 10 bases between. The CDR3 contains 12 residues. The CDR3 DNA sequence: TGTGCCAGCAGCTTCCCACTTGCGACGCAGTATTTT. This gives the protein CASSFPLATQYF.